These 6 T cell receptor beta chains originate from one sample sequenced in a study of T cells after yellow fever vaccination (dated by TCRdb to between 2018 and 2021). This specimen's treatment or condition label, interpreted: live attenuated yellow fever vaccine strain. The protocol used for the library was 5' RACE. Instrument used: Illumina HiSeq 2500. Clones were called with MiXCR by TCRdb after fastp trimmed the public reads at Q25, and only in-frame beta chains were retained. When rows share a CDR3 protein, they turn into one entry using the most common DNA and genes. The sample data list some 320,000 distinct CDR3 sequences, and 8.7% of these were observed just once. The biggest ten clones account for approximately 18% of the sample. The sequenced sample was PBMCs, obtained on the day of the first yellow fever vaccination. These receptors were obtained from a man younger than 35 who received the YFV17D yellow fever vaccine.

This clonotype was recorded at least ten times. The V gene is TRBV24-1, the J gene TRBJ2-1, with D tentatively TRBD2 (5 bases). CDR1 is KGHDR, CDR2 SFDVKD, per germline. The CDR3 loop spans 16 amino acids. V lost 5 bases and J lost 0, with 13 bases in between. CDR3: CATSAALVSSYNEQFF. DNA of the CDR3: TGTGCCACCAGTGCCGCACTAGTTAGCTCCTACAATGAGCAGTTCTTC.

This clonotype was observed a few times. This chain connects TRBV28 to TRBJ2-2; D may be TRBD1 (5 bases). The germline gives CDR1 MDHEN, CDR2 SYDVKM. Trimming took 3 bases from V and 7 from J, leaving 9 bases between them. The CDR3 loop spans 13 amino acids. The CDR3, as DNA: TGTGCCAGCAGTTTCCCAGGGTACGGGGAGCTGTTTTTT. Translating gives CASSFPGYGELFF.

Remarks on this clonotype: A read error may produce the germline difference seen at one junction end. This rearrangement joins TRBV20-1 to TRBJ2-4, with unresolved D. Germline lookup yields CDR1 DFQATT and CDR2 SNEGSKA (reference sequence). CDR3 length equals 12 residues. CDR3 DNA: TGCAGTGTTAGACTAGCCAAAAACATTCAGTACTTC. This gives the protein CSVRLAKNIQYF.

This clonotype was picked up a small number of times. The chain is built from TRBV7-3 and TRBJ2-5; 7 nucleotides align to TRBD1. The CDR3 is 13 residues long. The junction had 3 bases not matched to a gene; V was cut back by 5 bases and J by 3 bases. CDR1 SGHTA and CDR2 FQGTGA come from the germline V gene. The DNA of the CDR3 is TGTGCCAGCAGCCGGGACAGCAAAGAGACCCAGTACTTC. Its protein is CASSRDSKETQYF.

This chain links TRBV5-1 with TRBJ1-1, with TRBD1 matching over 7 bases. V trimming: 3 bases; J trimming: 3 bases; junction bases outside the gene matches: 8. Per germline, CDR1 SGHRS and CDR2 YFSETQ. The CDR3 is 15 amino acids. CDR3 protein: CASSYSPDRDTEAFF. CDR3 in DNA: TGCGCCAGCAGCTACTCCCCAGACAGGGACACTGAAGCTTTCTTT. The variable domain in full, completed from reference TRBV5-1 and TRBJ1-1, reads KAGVTQTPRYLIKTRGQQVTLSCSPISGHRSVSWYQQTPGQGLQFLFEYFSETQRNKGNFPGRFSGRQFSNSRSEMNVSTLELGDSALYLCASSYSPDRDTEAFFGQGTRLTVV.

This clonotype was seen a single time. The junction does not match germline at one end; this may be a read error. The chain couples TRBV20-1 to TRBJ2-1, with D possibly being TRBD1 or TRBD2 (6 bases each). Per germline, CDR1 DFQATT and CDR2 SNEGSKA (reference sequence). This CDR3 is built from 15 residues. CDR3 sequence reads: CGARARGRSYNEQFF. Here the CDR3 DNA reads TGCGGTGCTAGGGCCCGGGGGCGCTCCTACAATGAGCAGTTCTTC.